Below, one T cell receptor (beta chain) is given with its context. Its specificity is not known. The data are from a study of molecular identifiers for immune sequencing clone quantification. TCRdb ran MiXCR on the PCR reads and lists one entry per CDR3 protein. This table has about 630,000 distinct CDR3 sequences, around 25% appearing once. Germline CDR1 SEHNR, CDR2 FQNEAQ (reference sequence). J was trimmed by 8 bases and V by 6 bases; bases with no gene match: 9. The CDR3 has 15 residues. Study findings and constraints: Clonotypes topping 20 RNA copies carried over 98% of effector molecules but under 1% of naive ones.

The chain employs TRBV7-9 and TRBJ2-1; 11 bases agree with TRBD2. The TCR originated in a human donor in good health. Some libraries in this study had Jurkat cell RNA spiked in. The sequenced sample consisted of naive CD8+ T cells from blood, with Jurkat cell RNA spiked in. Noted subset: FACS-sorted CD8+CD4-CCR7+CD45RA+ naive T cells. CDR3 DNA: TGTGCCAGCAGATCCGGACTAGCGGGTAGGGATGAGCAGTTCTTC. Translating it yields CASRSGLAGRDEQFF.